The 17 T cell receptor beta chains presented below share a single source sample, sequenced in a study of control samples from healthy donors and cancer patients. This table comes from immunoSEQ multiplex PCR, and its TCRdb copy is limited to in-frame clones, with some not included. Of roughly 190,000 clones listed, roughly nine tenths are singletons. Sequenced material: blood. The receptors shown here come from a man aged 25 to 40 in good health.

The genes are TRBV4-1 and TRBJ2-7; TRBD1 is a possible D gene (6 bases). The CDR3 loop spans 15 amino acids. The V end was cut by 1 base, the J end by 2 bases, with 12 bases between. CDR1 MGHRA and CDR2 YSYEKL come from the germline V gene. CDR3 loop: CASSQGQDPTYEQYF. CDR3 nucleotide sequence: TGCGCCAGCAGCCAAGGACAGGACCCCACCTACGAGCAGTACTTC.

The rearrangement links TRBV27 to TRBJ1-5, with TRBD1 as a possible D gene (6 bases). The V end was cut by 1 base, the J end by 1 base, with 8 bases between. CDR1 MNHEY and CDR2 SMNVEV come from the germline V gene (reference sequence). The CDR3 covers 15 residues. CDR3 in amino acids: CASSLFGGSNQPQHF. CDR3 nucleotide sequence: TGTGCCAGCAGTTTATTCGGGGGCAGCAATCAGCCCCAGCATTTT.

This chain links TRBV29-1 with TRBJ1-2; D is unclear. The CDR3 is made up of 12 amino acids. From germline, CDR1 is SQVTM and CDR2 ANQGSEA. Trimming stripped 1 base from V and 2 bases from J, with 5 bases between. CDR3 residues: CSVEVGNYGYTF. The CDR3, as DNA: TGCAGCGTTGAAGTGGGGAACTATGGCTACACCTTC.

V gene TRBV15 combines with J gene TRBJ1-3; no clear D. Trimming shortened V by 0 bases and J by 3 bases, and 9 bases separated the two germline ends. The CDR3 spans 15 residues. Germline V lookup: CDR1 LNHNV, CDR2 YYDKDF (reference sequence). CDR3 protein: CATSREPWDGNTIYF. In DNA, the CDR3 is TGTGCCACCAGCAGAGAACCGTGGGATGGAAACACCATATATTTT.

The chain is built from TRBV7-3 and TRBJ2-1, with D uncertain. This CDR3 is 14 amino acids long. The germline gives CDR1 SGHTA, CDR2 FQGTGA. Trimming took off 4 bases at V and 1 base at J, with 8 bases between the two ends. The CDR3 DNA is TGTGCCAGCAGCTCCCAAGGTTCCTACAATGAGCAGTTCTTC. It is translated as CASSSQGSYNEQFF.

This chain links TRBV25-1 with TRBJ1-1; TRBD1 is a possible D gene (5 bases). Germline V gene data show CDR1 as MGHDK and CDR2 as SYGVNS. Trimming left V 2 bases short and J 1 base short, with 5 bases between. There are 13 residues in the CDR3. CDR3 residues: CASSEQGNTEAFF. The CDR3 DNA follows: TGTGCCAGCAGTGAACAGGGGAACACTGAAGCTTTCTTT.

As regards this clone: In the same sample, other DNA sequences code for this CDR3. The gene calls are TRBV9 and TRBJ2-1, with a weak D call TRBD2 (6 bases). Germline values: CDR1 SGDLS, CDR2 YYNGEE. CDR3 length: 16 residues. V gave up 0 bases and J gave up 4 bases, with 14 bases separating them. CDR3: CASSVAGGGAYNEQFF. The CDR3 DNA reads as TGTGCCAGCAGCGTAGCGGGTGGAGGGGCGTACAATGAGCAGTTCTTC.

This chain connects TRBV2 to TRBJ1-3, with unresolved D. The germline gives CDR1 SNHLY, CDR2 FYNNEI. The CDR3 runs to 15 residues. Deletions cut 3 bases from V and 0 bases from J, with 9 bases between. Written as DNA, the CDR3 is TGTGCCAGCAGTGACGGGAGATTCTCTGGAAACACCATATATTTT. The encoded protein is CASSDGRFSGNTIYF. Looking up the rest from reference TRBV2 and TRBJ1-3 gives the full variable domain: EPEVTQTPSHQVTQMGQEVILRCVPISNHLYFYWYRQILGQKVEFLVSFYNNEISEKSEIFDDQFSVERPDGSNFTLKIRSTKLEDSAMYFCASSDGRFSGNTIYFGEGSWLTVV.

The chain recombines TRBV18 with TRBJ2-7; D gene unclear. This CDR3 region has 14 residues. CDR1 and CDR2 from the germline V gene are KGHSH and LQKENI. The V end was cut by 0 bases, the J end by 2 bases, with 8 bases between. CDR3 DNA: TGTGCCAGCTCACCACCAGCCGGAGCCTACGAGCAGTACTTC. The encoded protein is CASSPPAGAYEQYF.

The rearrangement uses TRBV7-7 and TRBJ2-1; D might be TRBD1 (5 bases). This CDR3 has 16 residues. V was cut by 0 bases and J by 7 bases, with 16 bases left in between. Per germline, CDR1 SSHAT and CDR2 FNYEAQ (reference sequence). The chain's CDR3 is CASSLAAGHGENEQFF. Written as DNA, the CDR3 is TGTGCCAGCAGCTTAGCGGCCGGACACGGTGAGAATGAGCAGTTCTTC.

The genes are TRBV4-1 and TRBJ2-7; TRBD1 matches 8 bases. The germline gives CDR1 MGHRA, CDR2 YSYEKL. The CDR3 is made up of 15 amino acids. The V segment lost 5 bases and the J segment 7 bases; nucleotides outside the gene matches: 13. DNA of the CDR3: TGCGCCAGCAGCAGAGGACAGGGCCCCCGTGTTGAGCAGTACTTC. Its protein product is CASSRGQGPRVEQYF.

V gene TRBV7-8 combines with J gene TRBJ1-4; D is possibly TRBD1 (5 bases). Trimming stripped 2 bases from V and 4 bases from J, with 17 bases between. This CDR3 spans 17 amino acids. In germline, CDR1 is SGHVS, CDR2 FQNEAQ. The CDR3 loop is CASSLLQGWSNNEKLFF. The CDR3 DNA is TGTGCCAGCAGCTTATTGCAGGGATGGTCCAATAATGAAAAACTGTTTTTT.

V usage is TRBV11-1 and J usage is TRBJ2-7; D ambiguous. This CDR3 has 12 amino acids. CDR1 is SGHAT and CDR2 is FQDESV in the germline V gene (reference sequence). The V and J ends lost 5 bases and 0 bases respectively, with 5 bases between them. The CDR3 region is CASSPSSYEQYF. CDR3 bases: TGTGCCAGCAGCCCTAGCTCCTACGAGCAGTACTTC. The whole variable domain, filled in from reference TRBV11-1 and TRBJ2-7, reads EAEVAQSPRYKITEKSQAVAFWCDPISGHATLYWYRQILGQGPELLVQFQDESVVDDSQLPKDRFSAERLKGVDSTLKIQPAELGDSAMYLCASSPSSYEQYFGPGTRLTVT.

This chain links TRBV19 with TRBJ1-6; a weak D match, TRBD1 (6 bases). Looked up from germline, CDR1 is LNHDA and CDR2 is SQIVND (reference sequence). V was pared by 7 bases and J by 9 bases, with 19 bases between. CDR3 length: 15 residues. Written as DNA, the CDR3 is TGTGCCAGTAAGGGGGACATTGGACAATCTTCACCCCTCCACTTT. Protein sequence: CASKGDIGQSSPLHF. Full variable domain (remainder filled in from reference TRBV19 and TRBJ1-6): DGGITQSPKYLFRKEGQNVTLSCEQNLNHDAMYWYRQDPGQGLRLIYYSQIVNDFQKGDIAEGYSVSREKKESFPLTVTSAQKNPTAFYLCASKGDIGQSSPLHFGNGTRLTVT.

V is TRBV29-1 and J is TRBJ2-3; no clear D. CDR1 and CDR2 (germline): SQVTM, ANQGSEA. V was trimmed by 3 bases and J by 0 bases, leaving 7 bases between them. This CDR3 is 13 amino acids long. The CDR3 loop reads CSVEGYSTDTQYF. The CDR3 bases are TGCAGCGTTGAGGGCTATAGCACAGATACGCAGTATTTT.

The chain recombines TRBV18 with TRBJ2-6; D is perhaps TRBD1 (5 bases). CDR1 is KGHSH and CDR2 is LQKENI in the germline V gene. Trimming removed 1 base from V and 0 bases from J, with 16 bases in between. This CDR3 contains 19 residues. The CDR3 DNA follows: TGTGCCAGCTCACCACTAATCAGGGTTACTAACTCTGGGGCCAACGTCCTGACTTTC. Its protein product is CASSPLIRVTNSGANVLTF. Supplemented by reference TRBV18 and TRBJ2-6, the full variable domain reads NAGVMQNPRHLVRRRGQEARLRCSPMKGHSHVYWYRQLPEEGLKFMVYLQKENIIDESGMPKERFSAEFPKEGPSILRIQQVVRGDSAAYFCASSPLIRVTNSGANVLTFGAGSRLTVL.

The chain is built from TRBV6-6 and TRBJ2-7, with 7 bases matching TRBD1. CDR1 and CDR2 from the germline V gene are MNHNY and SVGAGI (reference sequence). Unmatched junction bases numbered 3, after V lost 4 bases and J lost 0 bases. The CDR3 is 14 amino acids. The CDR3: CASSSGTDSYEQYF. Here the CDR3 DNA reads TGTGCCAGCAGTTCTGGGACAGACTCCTACGAGCAGTACTTC.